What follows describes a single T cell receptor beta chain. Method: immunoSEQ multiplex PCR; TCRdb's copy keeps in-frame clones and lacks some. The sample holds about 170,000 clones; about 74% are singletons and the top ten take 7% to 9%. The data derive from a study of blood T cell repertoires in COVID-19. At the level of the study: Sample material is recorded as cDNA or gDNA derived from T cells, B-cell-depleted T cells, or PBMCs.

V was trimmed by 4 bases and J by 5 bases, leaving 14 bases between them. In germline, CDR1 is SGHDN, CDR2 FVKESK. This CDR3 has 14 amino acids. The source of this sequence is a man aged 55 to 70 with acute or convalescent COVID-19. Material for sequencing was peripheral blood. The rearrangement uses TRBV14 and TRBJ1-2; D is unresolved. CDR3 nucleotides: TGTGCCAGCAGCCCTATGGCGGAGAAGTATGGCTACACCTTC. Translation gives CASSPMAEKYGYTF. The whole variable domain, filled in from reference TRBV14 and TRBJ1-2, reads EAGVTQFPSHSVIEKGQTVTLRCDPISGHDNLYWYRRVMGKEIKFLLHFVKESKQDESGMPNNRFLAERTGGTYSTLKVQPAELEDSGVYFCASSPMAEKYGYTFGSGTRLTVV.